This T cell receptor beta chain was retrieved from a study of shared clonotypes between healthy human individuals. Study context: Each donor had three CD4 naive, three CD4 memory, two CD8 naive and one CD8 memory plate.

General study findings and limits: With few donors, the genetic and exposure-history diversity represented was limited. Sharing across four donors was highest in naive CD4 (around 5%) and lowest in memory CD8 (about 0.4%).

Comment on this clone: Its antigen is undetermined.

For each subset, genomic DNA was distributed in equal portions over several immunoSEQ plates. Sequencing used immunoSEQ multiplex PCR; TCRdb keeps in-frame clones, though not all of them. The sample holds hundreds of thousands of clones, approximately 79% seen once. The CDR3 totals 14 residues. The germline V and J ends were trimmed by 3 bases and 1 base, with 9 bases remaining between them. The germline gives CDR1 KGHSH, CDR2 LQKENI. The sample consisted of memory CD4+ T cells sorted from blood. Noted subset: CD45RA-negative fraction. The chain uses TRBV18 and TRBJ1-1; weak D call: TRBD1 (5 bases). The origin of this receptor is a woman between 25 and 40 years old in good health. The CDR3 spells CASSPGRANTEAFF. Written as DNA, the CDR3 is TGTGCCAGCTCACCGGGACGGGCGAACACTGAAGCTTTCTTT.